Listed below are T cell receptor beta chains from one sample, sequenced in a study of blood T cell repertoires in COVID-19. The repertoire was sequenced with immunoSEQ multiplex PCR; TCRdb's copy has only in-frame clones and lacks some. The sample has approximately 390,000 clones; more than 75% are singletons. The sequenced material came from PBMCs or T cells enriched from blood (not recorded which). These TCRs come from a woman between 45 and 65 years old who had recovered from COVID-19. Both conserved end residues are part of each CDR3. Fields, in order: CDR3 length, J gene, V gene, D gene, clone size, CDR3 DNA, CDR3 protein. The D gene is left open where the match is weak. Where a row states a size, it is once, few, many or the class of an expanded clone; other rows omit it.

CDR3 length: 14
J gene: TRBJ1-2
V gene: TRBV11-2
D gene: TRBD1
clone size: NA
CDR3 DNA: TGTGCCAGCAGCTTAGACAGGGGGGCCTATGGCTACACCTTC
CDR3 protein: CASSLDRGAYGYTF

CDR3 length: 11
J gene: TRBJ2-1
V gene: TRBV30
D gene: NA
clone size: NA
CDR3 DNA: TGTGCCTGGAGACAGGCCAATGAGCAGTTCTTC
CDR3 protein: CAWRQANEQFF

CDR3 length: 16
J gene: TRBJ2-2
V gene: TRBV10-3
D gene: TRBD1
clone size: NA
CDR3 DNA: TGTGCCATCAGTGAGTCGACAGGGGGCCACACCGGGGAGCTGTTTTTT
CDR3 protein: CAISESTGGHTGELFF

CDR3 length: 13
J gene: TRBJ1-2
V gene: TRBV18
D gene: NA
clone size: NA
CDR3 DNA: TGTGCCAGCTCACCACTTACTAACTATGGCTACACCTTC
CDR3 protein: CASSPLTNYGYTF

CDR3 length: 15
J gene: TRBJ2-7
V gene: TRBV11-2
D gene: NA
clone size: NA
CDR3 DNA: TGTGCCAGCAGCCCACAGGTCAGGGCGGGATACGAGCAGTACTTC
CDR3 protein: CASSPQVRAGYEQYF

CDR3 length: 17
J gene: TRBJ1-1
V gene: TRBV7-2
D gene: TRBD1
clone size: NA
CDR3 DNA: TGTGCCAGCAGCTTCGTCCCGGGACAGGGACGGTGGACTGAAGCTTTCTTT
CDR3 protein: CASSFVPGQGRWTEAFF

CDR3 length: 14
J gene: TRBJ1-3
V gene: TRBV7-2
D gene: NA
clone size: NA
CDR3 DNA: TGTACCAGCAGCGAAGTGGAGGCTGGAAACACCATATATTTT
CDR3 protein: CTSSEVEAGNTIYF

CDR3 length: 15
J gene: TRBJ1-6
V gene: TRBV27
D gene: NA
clone size: NA
CDR3 DNA: TGTGCCAGCAGTTTAGGATCCGGGATAAATTCACCCCTCCACTTT
CDR3 protein: CASSLGSGINSPLHF

CDR3 length: 15
J gene: TRBJ1-2
V gene: TRBV5-8
D gene: NA
clone size: NA
CDR3 DNA: TGTGCCAGCAGCTTGGGGCAGGGGCCGGCAAGTGGCTACACCTTC
CDR3 protein: CASSLGQGPASGYTF

CDR3 length: 11
J gene: TRBJ1-1
V gene: TRBV28
D gene: NA
clone size: NA
CDR3 DNA: TGTGCCAGCCAGGGCATGCAGGGGGCTTTCTTT
CDR3 protein: CASQGMQGAFF

CDR3 length: 14
J gene: TRBJ2-1
V gene: TRBV6-5
D gene: TRBD2
clone size: NA
CDR3 DNA: TGTGCCAGCAGTTTTCAGGCGGGGGGTGGGGAGCAGTTCTTC
CDR3 protein: CASSFQAGGGEQFF

CDR3 length: 13
J gene: TRBJ1-2
V gene: TRBV18
D gene: NA
clone size: NA
CDR3 DNA: TGTGCCAGCTCACCAGAGACGGATAGCGGCTACACCTTC
CDR3 protein: CASSPETDSGYTF

CDR3 length: 15
J gene: TRBJ1-1
V gene: TRBV7-9
D gene: NA
clone size: NA
CDR3 DNA: TGTGCCAGCAGCTTACAGGCAAGAAGAGGGACTGAAGCTTTCTTT
CDR3 protein: CASSLQARRGTEAFF

CDR3 length: 13
J gene: TRBJ2-1
V gene: TRBV28
D gene: TRBD2
clone size: NA
CDR3 DNA: TGTGCCAGCCGGACTAGCCCCTACAATGAGCAGTTCTTC
CDR3 protein: CASRTSPYNEQFF

CDR3 length: 15
J gene: TRBJ1-1
V gene: TRBV5-6
D gene: TRBD1
clone size: once
CDR3 DNA: TGTGCCAGCAGCATAGCCGGGACAGGGGCGGCTGAAGCTTTCTTT
CDR3 protein: CASSIAGTGAAEAFF

CDR3 length: 16
J gene: TRBJ2-3
V gene: TRBV15
D gene: NA
clone size: NA
CDR3 DNA: TGTTCCACCAGCAGGCAGGGTCCCTTGGGCACAGATACGCAGTATTTT
CDR3 protein: CSTSRQGPLGTDTQYF

CDR3 length: 14
J gene: TRBJ1-1
V gene: TRBV11-1
D gene: NA
clone size: NA
CDR3 DNA: TGTGCCAGCAGCAGGGGGAGAGGGAACACTGAAGCTTTCTTT
CDR3 protein: CASSRGRGNTEAFF

CDR3 length: 13
J gene: TRBJ1-2
V gene: TRBV19
D gene: NA
clone size: few
CDR3 DNA: TGTGCCAGTACCCCGGTAAATGGCTATGGCTACACCTTC
CDR3 protein: CASTPVNGYGYTF

CDR3 length: 16
J gene: TRBJ1-4
V gene: TRBV6-1
D gene: NA
clone size: NA
CDR3 DNA: TGTGCCAGCAGTGCCGGAGATAAGTTAACTAATGAAAAACTGTTTTTT
CDR3 protein: CASSAGDKLTNEKLFF

CDR3 length: 16
J gene: TRBJ1-5
V gene: TRBV19
D gene: TRBD1
clone size: NA
CDR3 DNA: TGTGCCACTCTCGCGCCGGGACAGGTGATAAATCAGCCCCAGCATTTT
CDR3 protein: CATLAPGQVINQPQHF

CDR3 length: 17
J gene: TRBJ2-2
V gene: TRBV28
D gene: TRBD2
clone size: NA
CDR3 DNA: TGTGCCAGCAGCCTACTAGCGGGGGTCTCGAACACCGGGGAGCTGTTTTTT
CDR3 protein: CASSLLAGVSNTGELFF

CDR3 length: 13
J gene: TRBJ2-3
V gene: TRBV7-9
D gene: NA
clone size: once
CDR3 DNA: TGTGCCAGCAGGCCCGAGATCACAGATACGCAGTATTTT
CDR3 protein: CASRPEITDTQYF

CDR3 length: 17
J gene: TRBJ1-1
V gene: TRBV7-2
D gene: NA
clone size: NA
CDR3 DNA: TGTGCCAGCAGCTTCGCGGGCAGCATCTCCATGAACACTGAAGCTTTCTTT
CDR3 protein: CASSFAGSISMNTEAFF

CDR3 length: 19
J gene: TRBJ2-5
V gene: TRBV7-9
D gene: TRBD2
clone size: NA
CDR3 DNA: TGTGCCAGCAGCTCCCCCGCGGGGGGCCCCAGGTCGCGTGTTACCGCCCAGTACTTC
CDR3 protein: CASSSPAGGPRSRVTAQYF

CDR3 length: 11
J gene: TRBJ1-1
V gene: TRBV6-5
D gene: NA
clone size: NA
CDR3 DNA: TGTGCTAGCAGGTTATACACTGAAGCTTTCTTT
CDR3 protein: CASRLYTEAFF

CDR3 length: 15
J gene: TRBJ1-1
V gene: TRBV28
D gene: NA
clone size: NA
CDR3 DNA: TGTGCCAGCAGGTCGGGAGCGAGGAGGAACACTGAAGCTTTCTTT
CDR3 protein: CASRSGARRNTEAFF

CDR3 length: 16
J gene: TRBJ2-7
V gene: TRBV19
D gene: TRBD1
clone size: few
CDR3 DNA: TGTGCCAGTAGCCTGACGAGACAGGGGGGCGGCTACGAGCAGTACTTC
CDR3 protein: CASSLTRQGGGYEQYF

CDR3 length: 17
J gene: TRBJ1-2
V gene: TRBV19
D gene: TRBD1
clone size: NA
CDR3 DNA: TGTGCCAGTAGTATAGTCTGGACAGGGGTTGGTATCTATGGCTACACCTTC
CDR3 protein: CASSIVWTGVGIYGYTF

CDR3 length: 15
J gene: TRBJ1-2
V gene: TRBV7-9
D gene: TRBD1
clone size: NA
CDR3 DNA: TGTGCCAGCAGCCGCGCTGACAGGGGGCGGAATGGCTACACCTTC
CDR3 protein: CASSRADRGRNGYTF

CDR3 length: 13
J gene: TRBJ2-7
V gene: TRBV2
D gene: NA
clone size: NA
CDR3 DNA: TGTGCCAGCAGTGAGGCCAGCTCCTACGAGCAGTACTTC
CDR3 protein: CASSEASSYEQYF

CDR3 length: 18
J gene: TRBJ1-6
V gene: TRBV14
D gene: TRBD1
clone size: NA
CDR3 DNA: TGTGCCAGCAGCCAGCGCCGGGACAGGTGGGGTTACGGTTCACCCCTCCACTTT
CDR3 protein: CASSQRRDRWGYGSPLHF

CDR3 length: 15
J gene: TRBJ1-1
V gene: TRBV7-2
D gene: NA
clone size: NA
CDR3 DNA: TGTGCCAGCAGCTCCCCCGGGGGAGGAAACACTGAAGCTTTCTTT
CDR3 protein: CASSSPGGGNTEAFF

CDR3 length: 16
J gene: TRBJ1-1
V gene: TRBV2
D gene: NA
clone size: NA
CDR3 DNA: TGTGCCAGCAGACGCGGTGGATGGGGGGGAACACTGACAGCTTTCTTT
CDR3 protein: CASRRGGWGGTLTAFF

CDR3 length: 13
J gene: TRBJ1-2
V gene: TRBV7-2
D gene: NA
clone size: NA
CDR3 DNA: TGTGCCAGCAGCTTAGGCCAGAGGGATGGCTACACCTTC
CDR3 protein: CASSLGQRDGYTF

CDR3 length: 15
J gene: TRBJ1-4
V gene: TRBV3-1/TRBV3-2
D gene: TRBD1
clone size: NA
CDR3 DNA: TGTGCCAGCAGCCACGGAGACAGGGTAAATGAAAAACTGTTTTTT
CDR3 protein: CASSHGDRVNEKLFF

CDR3 length: 17
J gene: TRBJ2-3
V gene: TRBV11-3
D gene: TRBD2
clone size: NA
CDR3 DNA: TGTGCCAGCAGCTTCCAGACTAGCGGGGATGTCCCAGATACGCAGTATTTT
CDR3 protein: CASSFQTSGDVPDTQYF

CDR3 length: 14
J gene: TRBJ2-1
V gene: TRBV5-1
D gene: NA
clone size: NA
CDR3 DNA: TGCGCCAGCAGCGGACAGAGCCTTGTAGATGAGCAGTTCTTC
CDR3 protein: CASSGQSLVDEQFF

CDR3 length: 12
J gene: TRBJ2-1
V gene: TRBV29-1
D gene: NA
clone size: once
CDR3 DNA: TGCAGCGTTCAGACAGGACACAATGAGCAGTTCTTC
CDR3 protein: CSVQTGHNEQFF

CDR3 length: 15
J gene: TRBJ2-7
V gene: TRBV5-6
D gene: NA
clone size: once
CDR3 DNA: TGTGCCAGCAGACGAGGGACTGATAGCTCCTACGAGCAGTACTTC
CDR3 protein: CASRRGTDSSYEQYF

CDR3 length: 15
J gene: TRBJ2-7
V gene: TRBV29-1
D gene: TRBD1
clone size: NA
CDR3 DNA: TGCAGCGTGCGCCGACAGGGATTAAGCTCCTACGAGCAGTACTTC
CDR3 protein: CSVRRQGLSSYEQYF

CDR3 length: 15
J gene: TRBJ2-2
V gene: TRBV7-2
D gene: TRBD1
clone size: NA
CDR3 DNA: TGTGCCAGCAGTTCGGGACAGCCTGGGACCGGGGAGCTGTTTTTT
CDR3 protein: CASSSGQPGTGELFF

CDR3 length: 14
J gene: TRBJ1-2
V gene: TRBV4-3
D gene: NA
clone size: NA
CDR3 DNA: TGCGCCAGCAGCCCCCCGGTCAGGTTCTGTGGCTACACCTTC
CDR3 protein: CASSPPVRFCGYTF

CDR3 length: 14
J gene: TRBJ2-7
V gene: TRBV28
D gene: NA
clone size: NA
CDR3 DNA: TGTGCCAGCAGGGAGACAATCGGGGTCTACGAGCAGTACTTC
CDR3 protein: CASRETIGVYEQYF